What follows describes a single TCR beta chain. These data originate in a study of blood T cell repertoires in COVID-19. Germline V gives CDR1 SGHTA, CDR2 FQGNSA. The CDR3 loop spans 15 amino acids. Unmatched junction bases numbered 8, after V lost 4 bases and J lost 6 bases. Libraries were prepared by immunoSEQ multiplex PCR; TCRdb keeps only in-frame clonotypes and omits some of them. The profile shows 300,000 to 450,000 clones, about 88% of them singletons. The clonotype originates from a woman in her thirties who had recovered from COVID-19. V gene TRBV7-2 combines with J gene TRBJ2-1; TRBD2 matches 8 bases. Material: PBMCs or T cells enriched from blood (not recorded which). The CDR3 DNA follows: TGTGCCAGCAGCTGGCGGGGGGTCCGGGGCAATGAGCAGTTCTTC. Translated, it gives CASSWRGVRGNEQFF.